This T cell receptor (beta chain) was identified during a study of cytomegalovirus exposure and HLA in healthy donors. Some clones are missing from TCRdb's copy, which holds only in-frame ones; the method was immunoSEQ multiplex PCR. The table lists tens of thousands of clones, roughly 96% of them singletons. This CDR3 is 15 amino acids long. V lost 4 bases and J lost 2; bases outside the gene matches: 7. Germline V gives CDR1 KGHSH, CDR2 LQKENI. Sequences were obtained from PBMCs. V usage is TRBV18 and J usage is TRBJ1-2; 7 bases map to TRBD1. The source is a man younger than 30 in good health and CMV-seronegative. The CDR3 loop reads CASSLGDRANYGYTF. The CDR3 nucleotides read TGTGCCAGCTCACTGGGAGACAGGGCAAACTATGGCTACACCTTC.